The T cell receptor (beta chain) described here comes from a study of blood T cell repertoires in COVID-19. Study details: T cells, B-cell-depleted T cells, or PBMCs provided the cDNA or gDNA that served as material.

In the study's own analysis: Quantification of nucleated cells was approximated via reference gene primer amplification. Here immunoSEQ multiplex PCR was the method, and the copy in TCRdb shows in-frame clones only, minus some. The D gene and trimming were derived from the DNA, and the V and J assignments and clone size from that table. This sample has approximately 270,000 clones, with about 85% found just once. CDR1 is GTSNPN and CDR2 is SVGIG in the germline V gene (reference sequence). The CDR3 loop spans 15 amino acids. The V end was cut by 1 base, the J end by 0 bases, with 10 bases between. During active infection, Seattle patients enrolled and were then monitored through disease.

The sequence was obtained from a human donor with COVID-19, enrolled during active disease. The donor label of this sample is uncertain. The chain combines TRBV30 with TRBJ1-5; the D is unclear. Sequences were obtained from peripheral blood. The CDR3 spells CAWSAGLLSNQPQHF. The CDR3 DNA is TGTGCCTGGAGTGCCGGTCTGCTTAGCAATCAGCCCCAGCATTTT.